A selection of T cell receptor beta chains follows, all from one sample in a study of metastatic and nonmetastatic thyroid tumors. From the PCR reads, TCRdb re-called clones with MiXCR. The sample includes approximately 35,000 clones, 15% of them seen just once. Sequenced sample: blood. The receptors here all came from a male donor with papillary thyroid cancer or a benign thyroid nodule (not recorded which). Some clones in this sample may be carry-over from other donors' samples. Each CDR3 is given with its conserved first and last residue. D genes are given only for firm matches. Rows may omit the clone size; those that give it use once, few, many or a size class.

>16|TRBJ2-7|-|TRBV5-5|many
CASSLSVGVSSYEQYF
TGTGCCAGCAGCTTGTCAGTGGGGGTGAGCTCCTACGAGCAGTACTTC
>13|TRBJ1-2|-|TRBV7-9|many
CASSLSNRDGYTF
TGTGCCAGCAGCTTAAGTAACAGAGATGGCTACACCTTC
>15|TRBJ2-7|-|TRBV7-2|many
CASSLLRGSRYEQYF
TGTGCCAGCAGCTTACTCCGTGGTAGCCGCTACGAGCAGTACTTC
>13|TRBJ2-3|-|TRBV20-1|many
CSARPGTTDTQYF
TGCAGTGCTCGACCCGGGACGACAGATACGCAGTATTTT
>12|TRBJ1-1|-|TRBV6-2/TRBV6-3|many
CASSLERAEAFF
TGTGCCAGCAGTTTGGAGCGGGCTGAAGCTTTCTTT
>16|TRBJ2-5|TRBD2|TRBV6-1|few
CASSFAIAWGGETQYF
TGTGCCAGCAGCTTCGCTATAGCTTGGGGGGGAGAGACCCAGTACTTC
>13|TRBJ2-7|-|TRBV20-1|many
CSARVFRAYEQYF
TGCAGTGCTAGAGTTTTCCGGGCCTACGAGCAGTACTTC
>14|TRBJ2-7|TRBD1|TRBV6-5|many
CASSYRDRVYEQYF
TGTGCCAGCAGTTACCGGGACAGGGTGTACGAGCAGTACTTC
>14|TRBJ2-5|TRBD2|TRBV29-1|many
CSVKGLADQETQYF
TGCAGCGTTAAGGGACTAGCAGACCAAGAGACCCAGTACTTC
>15|TRBJ1-1|-|TRBV12-3/TRBV12-4|-
CASTPIRWQNTEAFF
TGTGCCAGCACCCCGATCCGCTGGCAGAACACTGAAGCTTTCTTT
>17|TRBJ2-3|TRBD2|TRBV11-1|many
CASSLGQGGLAADTQYF
TGTGCCAGCAGCTTGGGGCAGGGGGGACTAGCGGCTGATACGCAGTATTTT
>14|TRBJ1-3|TRBD1|TRBV12-3/TRBV12-4|many
CASSKGQTVNTIYF
TGTGCCAGCAGCAAGGGACAGACAGTAAACACCATATATTTT
>15|TRBJ2-1|-|TRBV9|many
CASSVYEGVTNEQFF
TGTGCCAGCAGCGTCTATGAGGGAGTTACCAATGAGCAGTTCTTC
>16|TRBJ2-2|TRBD2|TRBV2|many
CASSQGLAGGGGELFF
TGTGCCAGCAGCCAGGGACTAGCGGGTGGTGGCGGGGAGCTGTTTTTT
>16|TRBJ1-5|-|TRBV19|few
CASRDRGAGSNQPQHF
TGTGCCAGTAGGGACCGGGGGGCGGGAAGCAATCAGCCCCAGCATTTT
>15|TRBJ1-5|TRBD1|TRBV10-3|many
CASKGGQVPNQPQHF
TGTGCCTCCAAGGGGGGACAGGTCCCAAATCAGCCCCAGCATTTT
>15|TRBJ1-6|-|TRBV6-1|medium-sized
CASSEYGHLSTPLHF
TGTGCCAGCAGTGAATATGGACACCTGTCGACACCCCTCCACTTT
>14|TRBJ2-5|-|TRBV30|many
CAWSVGRGSLSQYF
TGTGCCTGGAGTGTTGGTCGGGGGTCCCTTTCCCAGTACTTC
>14|TRBJ2-4|-|TRBV12-3/TRBV12-4|many
CASSSKGGRGIQYF
TGTGCCAGCAGCTCGAAAGGGGGGAGAGGCATTCAGTACTTC
>16|TRBJ1-5|TRBD1|TRBV6-2/TRBV6-3|many
CASNHRTGASNQPQHF
TGTGCCAGCAACCACAGGACAGGGGCAAGCAATCAGCCCCAGCATTTT
>17|TRBJ2-1|TRBD2|TRBV24-1|-
CATSDIRGGSSYNEQFF
TGTGCCACCAGTGATATTAGGGGCGGGAGCTCCTACAATGAGCAGTTCTTC
>16|TRBJ2-7|TRBD1|TRBV3-1|many
CASSQEGQGAGYEQYF
TGTGCCAGCAGCCAAGAGGGACAGGGGGCGGGCTACGAGCAGTACTTC
>14|TRBJ2-7|-|TRBV12-5|many
CASSPGREVREQYF
TGTGCTAGTAGCCCGGGAAGGGAGGTTCGCGAGCAGTACTTC
>11|TRBJ2-5|-|TRBV5-6|many
CASSLRETQYF
TGTGCCAGCAGCCTTAGGGAGACCCAGTACTTC
>13|TRBJ1-3|-|TRBV2|-
CASSYDVGNTIYF
TGTGCCAGCAGTTACGACGTGGGAAACACCATATATTTT
>17|TRBJ2-7|TRBD1|TRBV6-1|many
CASRTEYRDRENYEQYF
TGTGCCAGCCGCACTGAGTACCGGGACAGGGAAAACTACGAGCAGTACTTC
>13|TRBJ2-3|-|TRBV6-4|-
CASNDSAGDTQYF
TGTGCCAGCAATGACTCGGCAGGTGATACGCAGTATTTT
>14|TRBJ2-3|-|TRBV7-2|many
CASSSFLSTDTQYF
TGTGCCAGCAGCTCCTTCCTTAGCACAGATACGCAGTATTTT
>14|TRBJ1-5|-|TRBV10-1|-
CARRCRRPNQHQNF
TGCGCACGCCGGTGCAGGAGGCCCAATCAGCACCAGAATTTT
>15|TRBJ2-2|TRBD1|TRBV12-3/TRBV12-4|medium-sized
CASRGRQGATGELFF
TGTGCCAGCAGGGGACGACAGGGGGCGACCGGGGAGCTGTTTTTT
>16|TRBJ2-1|TRBD2|TRBV28|many
CASRSRLAGQQHEQFF
TGTGCCAGCAGGTCAAGACTAGCGGGCCAACAACATGAGCAGTTCTTC
>15|TRBJ1-3|-|TRBV10-2|-
CASSVGRDSGNTIYF
TGCGCCAGCAGTGTTGGGAGAGACTCTGGAAACACCATATATTTT
>13|TRBJ2-5|-|TRBV4-3|many
CASSQTGRETQYF
TGCGCCAGCAGCCAGACAGGAAGAGAGACCCAGTACTTC
>13|TRBJ2-7|TRBD1|TRBV4-1|-
CTSSRGQTYEQCF
TGCACCAGCAGCCGGGGACAGACCTACGAGCAGTGCTTC
>17|TRBJ2-2|TRBD2|TRBV9|many
CASSAGLAGVRAGELFF
TGTGCCAGCAGCGCGGGACTAGCGGGAGTGAGGGCCGGGGAGCTGTTTTTT
>15|TRBJ2-3|-|TRBV7-7|many
CASSLGSGLTDTQYF
TGTGCTAGCAGCTTAGGGAGCGGGCTCACAGATACGCAGTATTTT
>14|TRBJ2-2|-|TRBV19|many
CASSIVGATGELFF
TGTGCCAGTAGTATAGTCGGAGCCACCGGGGAGCTGTTTTTT
>15|TRBJ2-6|-|TRBV5-1|many
CASSYRPAGANVLTF
TGCGCCAGCAGCTACCGGCCGGCTGGGGCCAACGTCCTGACTTTC
>16|TRBJ1-6|TRBD1|TRBV30|-
CAWILRGRIGISPLHF
TGTGCCTGGATTTTGAGGGGGCGCATTGGAATTTCACCCCTCCACTTT
>16|TRBJ2-3|TRBD2|TRBV7-9|many
CASSPGRGGGTDTQYF
TGTGCCAGCAGCCCCGGTCGTGGGGGAGGGACAGATACGCAGTATTTT
>17|TRBJ2-1|-|TRBV20-1|many
CSASKGIEKSSYNEQFF
TGCAGTGCCTCAAAGGGAATAGAGAAAAGCTCCTACAATGAGCAGTTCTTC
>13|TRBJ2-1|-|TRBV7-9|-
CASSKQGHPEQFF
TGTGCCAGCAGCAAACAAGGACACCCCGAGCAGTTCTTC
>14|TRBJ2-3|TRBD1|TRBV9|-
CASSDDRGRDTQYF
TGTGCCAGCAGCGACGACAGGGGGCGGGATACGCAGTATTTT
>15|TRBJ2-3|-|TRBV5-4|many
CASSPGPKIGDTQYF
TGTGCCAGCAGCCCCGGGCCAAAGATTGGAGATACGCAGTATTTT
>17|TRBJ2-6|-|TRBV6-1|-
CASSEYPPSYGANVLTF
TGTGCCAGCAGTGAATATCCCCCGAGTTACGGGGCCAACGTCCTGACTTTC
>14|TRBJ2-7|TRBD2|TRBV10-2|few
CASRVLAGGYEQYF
TGCGCCAGCAGAGTCCTAGCGGGGGGCTACGAGCAGTACTTC
>13|TRBJ1-4|-|TRBV3-1|many
CASSLTDGEKLFF
TGTGCCAGCAGCCTCACCGACGGGGAAAAACTGTTTTTT